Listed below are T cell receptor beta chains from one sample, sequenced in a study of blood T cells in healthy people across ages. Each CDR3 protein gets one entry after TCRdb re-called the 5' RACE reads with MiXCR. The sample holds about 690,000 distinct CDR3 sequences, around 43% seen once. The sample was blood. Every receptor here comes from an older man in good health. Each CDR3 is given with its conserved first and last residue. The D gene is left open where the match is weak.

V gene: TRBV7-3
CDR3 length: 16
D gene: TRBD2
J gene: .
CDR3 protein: CASSQEAGVGKNIQYF

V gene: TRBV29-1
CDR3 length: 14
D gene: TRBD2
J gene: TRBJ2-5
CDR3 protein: CSVDGETSLETQYF

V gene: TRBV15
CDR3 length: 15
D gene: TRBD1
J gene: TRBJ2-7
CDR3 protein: CATSLRDRETYEQYF

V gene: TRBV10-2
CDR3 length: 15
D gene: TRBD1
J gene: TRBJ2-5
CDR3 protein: CASSDRDRGLETQYF

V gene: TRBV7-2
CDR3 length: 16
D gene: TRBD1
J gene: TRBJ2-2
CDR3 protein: CASSPRGQGDTGELFF

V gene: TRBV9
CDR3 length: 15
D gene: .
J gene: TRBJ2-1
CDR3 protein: CASSNRDAESNEQFF

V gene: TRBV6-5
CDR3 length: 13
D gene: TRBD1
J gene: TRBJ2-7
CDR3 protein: CASRRGQVSEQYF

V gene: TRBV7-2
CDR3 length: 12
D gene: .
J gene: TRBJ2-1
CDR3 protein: CASSYISSEQFF

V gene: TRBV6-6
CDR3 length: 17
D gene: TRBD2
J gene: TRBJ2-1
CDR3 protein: CASTPIGSGRISDEQFF

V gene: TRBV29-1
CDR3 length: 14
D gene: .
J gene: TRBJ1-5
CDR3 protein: CTFQVEGDNQPQHF

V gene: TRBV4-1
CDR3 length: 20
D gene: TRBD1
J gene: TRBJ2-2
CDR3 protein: CASSQGGHLGQGRNTGELFF

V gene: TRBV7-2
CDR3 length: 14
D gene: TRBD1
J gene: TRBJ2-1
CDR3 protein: CASSSRTGGWEQFF

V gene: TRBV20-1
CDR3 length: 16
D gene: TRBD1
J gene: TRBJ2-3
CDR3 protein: CSATPLSTGGTDTQYF

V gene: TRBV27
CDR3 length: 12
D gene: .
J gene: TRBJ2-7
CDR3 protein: CASRTGFYEQYF

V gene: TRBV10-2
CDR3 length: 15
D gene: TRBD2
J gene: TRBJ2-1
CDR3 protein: CASRESGRSHNEQFF

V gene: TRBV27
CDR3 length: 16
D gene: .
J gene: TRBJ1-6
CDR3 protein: CASSLTTNGILSPLHF

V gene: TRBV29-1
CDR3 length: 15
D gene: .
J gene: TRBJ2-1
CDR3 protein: CSVEVGQGAYNELFF

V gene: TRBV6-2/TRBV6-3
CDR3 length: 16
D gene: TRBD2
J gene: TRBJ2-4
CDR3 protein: CASSSPLAGEQNIQYF

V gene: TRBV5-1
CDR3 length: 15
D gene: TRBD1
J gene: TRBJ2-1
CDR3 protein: CASSPLTGAQGGQFF

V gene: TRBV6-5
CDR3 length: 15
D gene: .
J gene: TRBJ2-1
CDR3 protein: CASMRGGISYNEQFF

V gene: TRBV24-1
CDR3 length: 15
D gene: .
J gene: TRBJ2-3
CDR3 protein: CATSDPSAGRHTQYF

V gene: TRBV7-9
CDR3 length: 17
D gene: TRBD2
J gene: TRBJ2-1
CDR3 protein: CASSLTGAGTSDNEQFF

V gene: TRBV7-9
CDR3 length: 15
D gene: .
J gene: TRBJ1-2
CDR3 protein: CASSLDPPENYGYTF

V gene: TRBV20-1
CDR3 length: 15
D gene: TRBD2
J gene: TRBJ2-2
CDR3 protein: CSARDVAGVPGELFF

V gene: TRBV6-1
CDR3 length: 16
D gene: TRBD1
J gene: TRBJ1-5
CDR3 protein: CASSDRTGYSNQPQHF

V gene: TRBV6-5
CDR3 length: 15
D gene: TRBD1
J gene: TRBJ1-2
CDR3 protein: CASSSQKGTAHGYTF

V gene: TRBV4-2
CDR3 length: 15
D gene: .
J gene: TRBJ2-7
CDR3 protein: CASSQGSDSSYEQYF

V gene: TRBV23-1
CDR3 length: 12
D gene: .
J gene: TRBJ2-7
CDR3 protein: CASSQRPYEQYF

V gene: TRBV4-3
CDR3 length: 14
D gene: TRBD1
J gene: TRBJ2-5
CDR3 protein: CASSRGTGRETQYF

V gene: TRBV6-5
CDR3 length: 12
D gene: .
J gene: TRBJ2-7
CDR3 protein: CASSYRMGEQYF

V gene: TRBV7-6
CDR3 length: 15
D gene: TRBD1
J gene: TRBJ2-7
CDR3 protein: CASSQGQASSYEQYF

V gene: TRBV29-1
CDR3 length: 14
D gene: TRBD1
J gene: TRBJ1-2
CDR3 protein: CSVVPQDRTYGYTF

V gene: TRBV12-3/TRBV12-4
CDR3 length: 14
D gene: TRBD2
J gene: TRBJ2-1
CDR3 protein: CASSSIAGVNEQFF

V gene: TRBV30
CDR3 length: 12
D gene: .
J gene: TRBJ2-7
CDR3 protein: CAWSVKVAEQYF

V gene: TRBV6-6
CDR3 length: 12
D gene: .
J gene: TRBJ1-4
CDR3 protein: CASSYRNEKLFF

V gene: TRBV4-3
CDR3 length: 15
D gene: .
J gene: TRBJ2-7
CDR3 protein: CASSQAVGSFYEQYF

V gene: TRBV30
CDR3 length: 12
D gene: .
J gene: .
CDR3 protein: CAWRVSFETQYF

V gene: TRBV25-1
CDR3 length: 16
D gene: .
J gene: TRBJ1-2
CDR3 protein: CASSEYGPGSNYGYTF

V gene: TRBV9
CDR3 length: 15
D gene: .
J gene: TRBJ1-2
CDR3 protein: CASSVGSEDYYGYTF

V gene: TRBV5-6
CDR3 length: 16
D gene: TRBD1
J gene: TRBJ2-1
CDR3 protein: CASSLQGQVGRNEQFF

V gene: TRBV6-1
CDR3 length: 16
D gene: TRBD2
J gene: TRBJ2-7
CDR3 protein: CASSEPTSGSRSEQYF

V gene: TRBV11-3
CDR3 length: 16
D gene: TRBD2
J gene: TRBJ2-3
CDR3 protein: CASSAQGGLGADTQYF

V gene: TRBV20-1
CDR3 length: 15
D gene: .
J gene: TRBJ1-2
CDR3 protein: CSASLRQILNDGYTF

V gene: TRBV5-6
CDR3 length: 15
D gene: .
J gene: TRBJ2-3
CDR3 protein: CASSFDRKNTDTQYF

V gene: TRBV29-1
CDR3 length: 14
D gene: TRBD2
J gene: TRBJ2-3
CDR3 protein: CSVTPTSNSDTQYF

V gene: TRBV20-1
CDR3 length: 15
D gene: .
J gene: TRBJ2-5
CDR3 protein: CSARDGLRTQETQYF

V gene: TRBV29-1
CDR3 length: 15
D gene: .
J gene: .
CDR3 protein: CSVGVNPSSYNEQYF

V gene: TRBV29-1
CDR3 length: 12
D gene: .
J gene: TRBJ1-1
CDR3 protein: CSVGSGNTEAFF

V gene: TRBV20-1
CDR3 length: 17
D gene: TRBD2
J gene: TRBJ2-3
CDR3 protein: CSANRASGSIAQDTQYF

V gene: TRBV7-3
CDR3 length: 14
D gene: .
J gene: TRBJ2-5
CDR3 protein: CASSLYGPGETQYF

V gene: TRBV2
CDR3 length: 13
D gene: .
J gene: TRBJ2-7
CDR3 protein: CASSRTLYYEQYF

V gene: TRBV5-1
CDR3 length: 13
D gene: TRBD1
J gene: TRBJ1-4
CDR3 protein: CASKRQGDEKLFF

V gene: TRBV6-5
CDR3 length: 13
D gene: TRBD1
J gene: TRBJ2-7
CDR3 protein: CASKNGQGYEQYF

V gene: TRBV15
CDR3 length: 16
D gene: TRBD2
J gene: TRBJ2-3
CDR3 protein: CATSTGLAELTDTQYF

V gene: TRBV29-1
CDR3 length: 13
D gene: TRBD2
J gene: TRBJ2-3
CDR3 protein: CSGIAGLADTQYF